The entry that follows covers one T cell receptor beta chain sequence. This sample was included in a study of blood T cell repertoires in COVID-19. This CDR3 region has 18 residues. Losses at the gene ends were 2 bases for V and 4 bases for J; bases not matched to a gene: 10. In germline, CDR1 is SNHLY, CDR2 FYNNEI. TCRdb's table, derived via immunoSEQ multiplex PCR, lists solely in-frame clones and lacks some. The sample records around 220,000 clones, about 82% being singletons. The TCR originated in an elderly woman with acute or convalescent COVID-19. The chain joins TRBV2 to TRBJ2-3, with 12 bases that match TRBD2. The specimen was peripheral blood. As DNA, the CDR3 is TGTGCCAGCAGTGAAAGGCTAGCGGGGGGGCCAAAGGCAGATACGCAGTATTTT. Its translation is CASSERLAGGPKADTQYF.